This record concerns one T cell receptor (beta chain) sequence. This receptor's antigen is unknown. No per-base quality is available; no much larger clone lies one base away. The data originate from a study of identifying expanded T cells in peripheral blood (dated 2019 in TCRdb). Turning to the overall study: Technical replicates were generated by sequencing separate aliquots of the same genomic DNA pool, with four replicates compared pairwise.

From cysteine to phenylalanine, the CDR3 is 15 amino acids long. The read is trimmed to its CDR3 DNA, 45 bases read in frame from base 1. The germline V gene supplies CDR1 SGHRS and CDR2 YFSETQ. Trimming costs V 4 bases and J 0 bases, and their ends lie 11 bases apart. Broader findings and caveats from the paper: Across all healthy donors, variance in clone template counts between approximately two-week samples was found to increase significantly with total template count. The authors expected that over much longer intervals, such as months to years, biological variance in healthy repertoires might increase even further. About 1.2 differentially abundant clones were flagged by the binomial model between technical replicates, whereas about 15 and 19 were flagged over roughly two weeks and four weeks, respectively. Across all healthy-donor time intervals, the beta-binomial model significantly lowered both the number of clones called differentially abundant and the false-positive rate.

No immune events, such as infections, were documented for the healthy donors during the collection period. Healthy-donor blood repertoires served as a training cohort to calibrate time-dependent variance in a beta-binomial model of T-cell clone differential abundance. The training cohort was composed of roughly 10 healthy donors, 3 female and 7 male. The donors were between roughly 29 and 64 years old, with an average age of roughly 43 years. Whole blood, obtained from a commercial supplier, was collected from each healthy donor at three time points spaced approximately two weeks apart. Genomic DNA was extracted from unsorted whole blood for immunosequencing. The immunoSEQ Assay, which uses bias-controlled multiplex PCR amplification of genomic DNA, was used to profile TCRbeta CDR3 regions. For the original study's pipeline: The absolute abundance of each unique TCRbeta CDR3 region was quantified after sequences were collapsed and filtered. Differential abundance was tested with two models: a binomial (Fisher-equivalent) model and a beta-binomial model that adds time-dependent variance fitted from healthy donors. Clones with fewer than 5 combined templates were removed, and a clone was called differentially abundant if the clone's Benjamini-Hochberg FDR was below 0.01. In the beta-binomial model, variance was expressed as a function of the total template count across the two samples, in the form v = (b*log(k)+a)^2. TCRdb took over this immuneACCESS table, retaining in-frame rearrangements with V and J assigned. Such tables are incomplete; in checked studies, under half of the missing clones stem from an unresolved V gene, and the remainder is unexplained. V and J calls plus clone size are reproduced from that table; the DNA served to infer D and trimming. This sample is represented by approximately 85,000 clones; 84% of them were singletons. The top ten clones comprise approximately 20% of the sample.

Recombination joined TRBV5-1 with TRBJ2-1, with no confidently assigned D gene. The TCR sequence derives from a person aged 18-69 years in good health. Sample: blood. The CDR3 region has the sequence CASSPRSPSYNEQFF. The DNA is TGCGCCAGCAGCCCTCGGTCTCCCTCCTACAATGAGCAGTTCTTC.